This T cell receptor beta chain was recovered during a study of type 1 regulatory T cells. Study summary: An in vitro protocol generated T-allo10, a Tr1-enriched, alloantigen-specific CD4 T cell product.

On this clonotype itself: Its specificity is not known.

V gave up 6 bases and J gave up 0 bases, with 9 bases separating them. CDR3 length: 15 amino acids. TCRdb processed the reads anew with MiXCR; each CDR3 protein has one entry. The data hold tens of thousands of distinct CDR3 sequences, with 49% observed a single time. The receptor's source is a human donor in good health. This chain joins TRBV12-3 or TRBV12-4 and TRBJ2-6; D is possibly TRBD1 (5 bases). Input material: cultured non-Tr1 T cells, either the whole culture or a sorted T cell fraction (not recorded which). CDR3 nucleotide sequence: TGTGCCAGCAGCCAAACAGGCTCTGGGGCCAACGTCCTGACTTTC. It encodes CASSQTGSGANVLTF.